Each of the 26 T cell receptor beta chains below was sequenced from the same sample in a study of T cell responses to AZD1222 COVID-19 vaccine. Assay: immunoSEQ multiplex PCR; the TCRdb copy retains only in-frame clones and omits some. The sample has 90,000 to 120,000 clones; about 90% are singletons. Here the sequenced sample was peripheral blood, taken on day 0 of AZD1222 vaccination. These TCRs come from an adult in good health.

This chain's CDR3 is CATSDPGLAGGPDTQYF. The CDR3 DNA sequence: TGTGCCACCAGTGATCCCGGACTAGCGGGAGGGCCAGATACGCAGTATTTT. This sequence joins TRBV24-1 and TRBJ2-3; the match to TRBD2 covers 15 bases. The CDR3 is made up of 17 amino acids. Trimming removed 3 bases from V and 4 bases from J; junction bases left unmatched: 4. Germline-derived CDR1 and CDR2 are KGHDR and SFDVKD.

This chain uses TRBV6-4 with TRBJ2-1, with 11 bases matching TRBD2. CDR3 length: 16 residues. Germline assignment: CDR1 MRHNA and CDR2 SNTAGT. Germline trimming cut 3 bases from V and 6 bases from J; bases unmatched to any gene: 7. CDR3 sequence (DNA): TGTGCCAGCAGTGAGTTCCTAGCGGGGGGCTTCAATGAGCAGTTCTTC. Translation gives CASSEFLAGGFNEQFF.

V and J are TRBV10-3 and TRBJ2-3; tentatively, D is TRBD1 (5 bases). CDR1 is ENHRY, CDR2 SYGVKD, per germline. CDR3 length equals 13 residues. V was trimmed by 8 bases and J by 3 bases, leaving 12 bases between them. CDR3 in DNA: TGTGCCATCCAAAAGGCAGGGACAGATACGCAGTATTTT. Protein sequence: CAIQKAGTDTQYF.

The chain joins TRBV19 to TRBJ1-5; 7 positions match TRBD1. CDR3 length equals 16 residues. The germline CDR1 and CDR2 sequences are LNHDA and SQIVND (reference sequence). Trimming took 7 bases from V and 0 from J; bases not matched to a gene: 9. CDR3 amino acids: CASKGQPNYSNQPQHF. CDR3 nucleotides: TGTGCCAGTAAGGGACAGCCAAATTATAGCAATCAGCCCCAGCATTTT. Filled out from reference TRBV19 and TRBJ1-5, the complete variable domain reads DGGITQSPKYLFRKEGQNVTLSCEQNLNHDAMYWYRQDPGQGLRLIYYSQIVNDFQKGDIAEGYSVSREKKESFPLTVTSAQKNPTAFYLCASKGQPNYSNQPQHFGDGTRLSIL.

The V call is TRBV4-2, the J call TRBJ2-1, with 13 bases aligning to TRBD2. Trimming removed 8 bases from V and 9 bases from J; junction bases left unmatched: 7. CDR1 is LGHNA and CDR2 is YNFKEQ in the germline V gene. The CDR3 length is 14 residues. CDR3 sequence (DNA): TGTGCCAGCGGAGGGACTAGCGGGACTGTTGAGCAGTTCTTC. This gives the protein CASGGTSGTVEQFF.

In this sample, this clone turned up a few times. Other DNA sequences in this specimen translate into the identical CDR3. V is TRBV5-1 and J is TRBJ1-1; the D is unclear. V lost 0 bases to trimming and J lost 0 bases, with 3 bases between them. In germline, CDR1 is SGHRS, CDR2 YFSETQ. CDR3 length: 13 residues. The CDR3 DNA sequence: TGCGCCAGCAGCTTGGTTGTGAACACTGAAGCTTTCTTT. It encodes CASSLVVNTEAFF.

The rearrangement links TRBV14 to TRBJ1-1; D ambiguous. Germline values: CDR1 SGHDN, CDR2 FVKESK. The CDR3 covers 11 residues. Between the trimmed V and J ends, which lost 5 bases and 7 bases, there was a span of 8 bases. The chain's CDR3 is CASSNVGEAFF. CDR3 DNA: TGTGCCAGCAGCAATGTCGGTGAAGCTTTCTTT.

The chain couples TRBV7-2 to TRBJ1-2; D is possibly TRBD1 (5 bases). Germline values: CDR1 SGHTA, CDR2 FQGNSA. CDR3 length: 14 amino acids. Trimming stripped 1 base from V and 4 bases from J, with 10 bases between. CDR3 bases: TGTGCCAGCAGCTTAGGGCAGGGAGGCTATGGCTACACCTTC. Translation: CASSLGQGGYGYTF.

This chain links TRBV12-3 or TRBV12-4 with TRBJ1-1; D is undetermined. The ends were cut back, 2 bases at V and 7 bases at J, with 11 bases in the middle. This CDR3 has 13 residues. CDR3 nucleotides: TGTGCCAGCAGTTTATCTACGGACCTTGAAGCTTTCTTT. Protein sequence: CASSLSTDLEAFF.

The chain recombines TRBV7-2 with TRBJ2-6; D is unclear. CDR3 size: 15 residues. CDR1 is SGHTA, CDR2 FQGNSA, per germline. The ends were cut back, 1 base at V and 2 bases at J, with 6 bases in the middle. Here the CDR3 DNA reads TGTGCCAGCAGCTTAGGGGGTGCTGGGGCCAACGTCCTGACTTTC. It encodes CASSLGGAGANVLTF.

There are a few counts of this clone. V gene TRBV7-2 combines with J gene TRBJ1-2; 10 positions agree with TRBD1. Germline V gene data show CDR1 as SGHTA and CDR2 as FQGNSA. The J segment lost 3 bases and the V segment lost 4 bases, leaving 2 bases of the junction unmatched. The CDR3 length is 14 residues. The CDR3 spells CASSWDRGYYGYTF. For the CDR3, the DNA is TGTGCCAGCAGCTGGGACAGGGGTTACTATGGCTACACCTTC.

The chain links TRBV27 to TRBJ1-3, with 7 nucleotides matching TRBD1. V trimming: 11 bases; J trimming: 0 bases; junction bases outside the gene matches: 7. The CDR3 runs to 14 residues. Germline V gene lookup returns CDR1 MNHEY and CDR2 SMNVEV (reference sequence). The CDR3 DNA sequence: TGTGCCCGACAGGGTCCGAGCTCTGGAAACACCATATATTTT. Protein sequence: CARQGPSSGNTIYF.

V is TRBV9 and J is TRBJ2-1; D gene uncertain. CDR3 size: 12 residues. The ends were cut back, 1 base at V and 7 bases at J, with 6 bases in the middle. CDR1 and CDR2 from the germline V gene are SGDLS and YYNGEE. This CDR3 reads CASSVNANEQFF. CDR3 in DNA: TGTGCCAGCAGCGTAAATGCAAATGAGCAGTTCTTC.

The CDR3 DNA reads TGCAGTGCCTTCGGAGTTGGTACGCAGTATTTT. It encodes CSAFGVGTQYF. This chain joins TRBV20-1 and TRBJ2-3; no definite D call. The CDR3 sequence is 11 residues long. Looked up from germline, CDR1 is DFQATT and CDR2 is SNEGSKA (reference sequence). V was clipped by 6 bases and J by 8 bases, with 12 bases between them.

The rearrangement joins TRBV24-1 to TRBJ2-3, with TRBD2 matching over 9 bases. Germline V lookup: CDR1 KGHDR, CDR2 SFDVKD. There are 14 residues in the CDR3. V dropped 6 bases and J dropped 5; count of bases not matched to a gene: 5. CDR3 amino acids: CATSIAGEGDTQYF. The DNA of the CDR3 is TGTGCCACCAGTATAGCGGGAGAGGGAGATACGCAGTATTTT.

This chain links TRBV28 with TRBJ1-3; D gene ambiguous. The ends were cut back, 4 bases at V and 4 bases at J, with 11 bases in the middle. Germline CDR1 is MDHEN and CDR2 is SYDVKM. The CDR3 sequence is 14 residues long. The CDR3 nucleotides read TGTGCCAGCAGTTCGGAGCTTGGGGGAAACACCATATATTTT. As protein: CASSSELGGNTIYF.

The V gene is TRBV19, the J gene TRBJ2-4; D is unclear. CDR1 is LNHDA, CDR2 SQIVND, per germline (reference sequence). V was cut by 6 bases and J by 0 bases, with 12 bases left in between. The CDR3 is made up of 15 amino acids. The CDR3 coding sequence is TGTGCCAGTAGGGGCACGACCTTAGCCAAAAACATTCAGTACTTC. Protein: CASRGTTLAKNIQYF.

V is TRBV5-1 and J is TRBJ2-1; 7 positions agree with TRBD2. The CDR3 sequence is 13 residues long. Germline V CDR1 and CDR2: SGHRS, YFSETQ. The ends lost 0 bases at V and 9 bases at J; junction bases unmatched: 3. Here the CDR3 reads CASSLVSGAEQFF. CDR3 nucleotide sequence: TGCGCCAGCAGCTTGGTCAGCGGGGCTGAGCAGTTCTTC.

The J gene is TRBJ2-7, the V gene TRBV5-1; no reliable D call. The germline V and J ends were trimmed by 5 bases and 3 bases, with 18 bases remaining between them. CDR3 length: 15 amino acids. The V gene's germline CDR1 is SGHRS and CDR2 YFSETQ. The CDR3 here is CASSFYSFENYEQYF. As DNA, the CDR3 is TGCGCCAGCAGTTTTTACAGCTTCGAAAACTACGAGCAGTACTTC.

The J gene is TRBJ2-1, the V gene TRBV18; TRBD2 matches 7 bases. The CDR3 is 13 residues long. J lost 10 bases, V lost 3 bases, and 6 bases had no gene match. Germline assignment: CDR1 KGHSH and CDR2 LQKENI. The CDR3 sequence: CASSPYSGREQFF. DNA of the CDR3: TGTGCCAGCTCACCTTATAGCGGGCGAGAGCAGTTCTTC.

The chain recombines TRBV5-1 with TRBJ2-7, with unresolved D. This CDR3 region has 15 residues. V shed 4 bases and J shed 2 bases, with 16 bases lying between them. The germline V gene encodes CDR1 SGHRS and CDR2 YFSETQ. CDR3 sequence reads: CASSLTQEQAYEQYF. DNA for the CDR3: TGCGCCAGCAGCCTTACCCAGGAACAAGCCTACGAGCAGTACTTC.

This chain links TRBV18 with TRBJ1-2; no clear D. With 5 bases removed from V and 3 bases from J, the gap between germline ends came to 7 bases. The CDR3 has 12 residues. CDR1 is KGHSH and CDR2 is LQKENI in the germline V gene. This CDR3 is CASSTGDYGYTF. CDR3 sequence (DNA): TGTGCCAGCTCAACGGGAGACTATGGCTACACCTTC.

The V gene is TRBV11-3, the J gene TRBJ2-5; the D gene is possibly TRBD1 (7 bases). Germline-derived CDR1 and CDR2 are SGHNT and YENEEA. V shed 1 base and J shed 0 bases, with 9 bases lying between them. The CDR3 length is 15 residues. In DNA form, the CDR3 reads TGTGCCAGCAGCTTAGGCGGGACAGACCAAGAGACCCAGTACTTC. Translating gives CASSLGGTDQETQYF.

The gene calls are TRBV9 and TRBJ2-7, with 7 bases aligning to TRBD1. CDR3 length: 14 residues. Per germline, CDR1 SGDLS and CDR2 YYNGEE. The V and J ends lost 4 bases and 0 bases, in that order; junction bases with no gene match: 4. The CDR3 DNA reads as TGTGCCAGCAGCTCACGGGACAGCTCCTACGAGCAGTACTTC. This sequence encodes CASSSRDSSYEQYF.

The J gene is TRBJ2-3, the V gene TRBV19; D not certain. The CDR3 has 13 residues. V lost 6 bases and J 4 bases, leaving 11 bases between the germline ends. CDR1 and CDR2 (germline): LNHDA, SQIVND (reference sequence). CDR3 nucleotide sequence: TGTGCCAGTAGGCACCCGCTGGCAGATACGCAGTATTTT. This gives the protein CASRHPLADTQYF.

V and J are TRBV30 and TRBJ1-5, with D maybe TRBD1 (5 bases). CDR3 length: 14 residues. Germline CDR1 and CDR2: GTSNPN and SVGIG (reference sequence). Trimming removed 5 bases at V and 0 bases at J, with 11 bases between. The CDR3 region has the DNA TGTGCCTGGGGGCGGGACGTTAGCAATCAGCCCCAGCATTTT. Translating gives CAWGRDVSNQPQHF. Complete variable domain (other parts from reference TRBV30 and TRBJ1-5): SQTIHQWPATLVQPVGSPLSLECTVEGTSNPNLYWYRQAAGRGLQLLFYSVGIGQISSEVPQNLSASRPQDRQFILSSKKLLLSDSGFYLCAWGRDVSNQPQHFGDGTRLSIL.